The rows below give T cell receptor beta chains drawn from one sample of a study of blood T cell repertoires in COVID-19. Measured with immunoSEQ multiplex PCR; TCRdb has only the in-frame clones, and not every one. The table has around 250,000 clones, around 93% seen once. Sequences were obtained from PBMCs or T cells enriched from blood (not recorded which). The receptors shown here come from a human donor in a cohort exposed to, infected with or recovered from COVID-19 (not recorded which). The donor label of this sample is uncertain. CDR3s include the opening cysteine and the closing phenylalanine or tryptophan. D genes are given only for firm matches. The listing skips clone size in some rows; elsewhere it reads once, few, many or a size class.

. | TRBJ2-5 | TRBV7-9 | . | CASSLPTGLGYF | TGTGCCAGCAGCTTACCCACAGGCCTGGGGTACTTC
. | TRBJ2-2 | TRBV11-3 | . | CASSDRTVTGELFF | TGTGCCAGCAGCGATAGGACAGTCACCGGGGAGCTGTTTTTT
TRBD1 | TRBJ2-1 | TRBV6-5 | . | CASSFGQATEQFF | TGTGCCAGCAGTTTCGGACAGGCCACTGAGCAGTTCTTC
TRBD1 | TRBJ1-2 | TRBV19 | . | CASSADRTGPYYGYTF | TGTGCCAGTAGTGCAGATCGGACAGGCCCCTACTATGGCTACACCTTC
. | TRBJ2-3 | TRBV30 | . | CAWGGTLQDTQYF | TGTGCCTGGGGGGGGACTCTACAAGATACGCAGTATTTT
. | TRBJ1-1 | TRBV2 | . | CASTKTGRAVFRGGDTEAFF | TGTGCCAGCACCAAGACGGGAAGGGCTGTATTTAGAGGAGGGGACACTGAAGCTTTCTTT
. | TRBJ2-7 | TRBV6-5 | . | CASSYFRGGYYEQYF | TGTGCCAGCAGTTACTTCCGCGGGGGCTACTACGAGCAGTACTTC
. | TRBJ2-7 | TRBV27 | . | CASTSVLYEQYF | TGTGCCAGCACCAGTGTATTATACGAGCAGTACTTC
TRBD1 | TRBJ2-7 | TRBV2 | . | CASSRQGRGSYEQYF | TGTGCCAGCAGCCGACAGGGCCGGGGCTCCTACGAGCAGTACTTC
. | TRBJ2-7 | TRBV7-9 | once | CASSSAREMTYEQYF | TGTGCCAGCAGCTCGGCTAGGGAGATGACCTACGAGCAGTACTTC
. | TRBJ2-7 | TRBV5-1 | . | CASSIGAGPTYEQYF | TGCGCCAGCAGCATAGGTGCAGGGCCGACCTACGAGCAGTACTTC
. | TRBJ2-2 | TRBV19 | . | CASNQPGQLHLPGELFF | TGTGCCAGTAACCAACCGGGACAACTACATCTCCCGGGGGAGCTGTTTTTT
. | TRBJ1-6 | TRBV27 | few | CASTPGRGNSPLHF | TGTGCCAGCACACCCGGCAGGGGTAATTCACCCCTCCACTTT
. | TRBJ1-2 | TRBV5-4 | . | CASSPQGNYGYTF | TGTGCCAGCAGCCCGCAGGGAAACTATGGCTACACCTTC
TRBD1 | TRBJ1-2 | TRBV4-2 | . | CASSQDGAGGVYGYTF | TGTGCCAGCAGCCAAGATGGGGCAGGGGGCGTCTATGGCTACACCTTC
. | TRBJ2-7 | TRBV7-2 | . | CASSSAGAEQYF | TGTGCCAGCAGCTCCGCGGGGGCCGAGCAGTACTTC
TRBD2 | TRBJ2-3 | TRBV10-2 | . | CASSEKWGGTDTQYF | TGCGCCAGCAGTGAGAAGTGGGGGGGAACAGATACGCAGTATTTT
TRBD2 | TRBJ2-5 | TRBV10-3 | . | CATKNSGGTETQYF | TGTGCCACAAAGAATAGCGGGGGGACGGAGACCCAGTACTTC
TRBD2 | TRBJ2-3 | TRBV5-4 | once | CASSFGTSGNTDTQYF | TGTGCCAGCAGCTTCGGGACTAGCGGAAACACAGATACGCAGTATTTT
. | TRBJ1-2 | TRBV30 | . | CACSWGGYGYTF | TGTGCCTGCTCGTGGGGAGGCTATGGCTACACCTTC
. | TRBJ1-6 | TRBV15 | once | CATSGTGQPNSPLHF | TGTGCCACCAGCGGAACAGGGCAGCCTAATTCACCCCTCCACTTT
TRBD1 | TRBJ2-5 | TRBV7-6 | . | CASSYQGAQETQYF | TGTGCCAGCAGTTACCAGGGGGCCCAAGAGACCCAGTACTTC
TRBD2 | TRBJ2-2 | TRBV7-9 | . | CASSQGTSRSGELFF | TGTGCCAGCAGCCAAGGGACTAGCAGGTCCGGGGAGCTGTTTTTT
. | TRBJ2-2 | TRBV6-5 | once | CASSLIDTGELFF | TGTGCCAGCAGCCTCATAGACACCGGGGAGCTGTTTTTT
TRBD1 | TRBJ1-5 | TRBV28 | once | CASSSQDRVQPQHF | TGTGCCAGCAGTTCTCAGGACAGGGTCCAGCCCCAGCATTTT
TRBD1 | TRBJ2-3 | TRBV2 | . | CASLRDRDTDTQYF | TGTGCCAGCCTCCGGGACAGGGATACAGATACGCAGTATTTT
TRBD2 | TRBJ2-3 | TRBV9 | few | CASSSGSGGRTDTQYF | TGTGCCAGCAGCTCGGGTAGCGGGGGGCGCACAGATACGCAGTATTTT
TRBD1 | TRBJ1-4 | TRBV5-1 | . | CASSFFAPGQGAEKLFF | TGCGCCAGCAGCTTTTTCGCCCCGGGACAGGGGGCTGAAAAACTGTTTTTT
TRBD2 | TRBJ2-1 | TRBV19 | . | CASSPHILSGVNNEQFF | TGTGCCAGTAGTCCCCATATACTTAGCGGGGTTAACAATGAGCAGTTCTTC
. | TRBJ1-4 | TRBV11-2 | once | CASSSRQVGGEKLFF | TGTGCCAGCAGCTCCCGACAGGTTGGGGGTGAAAAACTGTTTTTT
TRBD1 | TRBJ1-5 | TRBV19 | . | CASSIVTGGNQPQHF | TGTGCCAGTAGTATCGTGACAGGGGGCAATCAGCCCCAGCATTTT
TRBD2 | TRBJ2-4 | TRBV18 | . | CASSPSGGDKNIQYF | TGTGCCAGCTCACCTTCGGGGGGAGACAAAAACATTCAGTACTTC
TRBD1 | TRBJ1-2 | TRBV7-9 | . | CASSLGAGQGDYGYTF | TGTGCCAGCAGCTTAGGAGCTGGACAGGGAGACTATGGCTACACCTTC
. | TRBJ1-1 | TRBV6-2/TRBV6-3 | . | CASSLWPNTEAFF | TGTGCCAGCAGTCTCTGGCCGAACACTGAAGCTTTCTTT
TRBD1 | TRBJ2-5 | TRBV9 | . | CASSDRTGFKETQYF | TGTGCCAGCAGCGACCGGACAGGGTTTAAAGAGACCCAGTACTTC
TRBD1 | TRBJ1-1 | TRBV6-2/TRBV6-3 | . | CASSPSTGGTGTEAFF | TGTGCCAGCAGCCCTTCGACAGGGGGCACTGGGACTGAAGCTTTCTTT